This TCR beta chain is from a study of blood T cell repertoires in COVID-19. In the study overall: There were acute and convalescent COVID-19 samples, and they came from the United States, Italy and Spain. Nucleic acid was either cDNA or gDNA, and it came from T cells, B-cell-depleted T cells, or PBMCs.

Authors' data handling: Reference gene primer amplification gave nucleated cell count estimates. TCRdb's table, derived via immunoSEQ multiplex PCR, lists solely in-frame clones and lacks some. V, J and clone size reflect that table, while D and trimming were determined from the DNA. The table records 210,000 or so clones, approximately 80% of them present only once. Germline assignment: CDR1 SGHRS and CDR2 YFSETQ. The CDR3 sequence is 15 residues long. V dropped 4 bases and J dropped 7 bases, with 21 bases sitting between them. The chain recombines TRBV5-1 with TRBJ2-7; tentative D call: TRBD2 (5 bases). Sequencing was performed on peripheral blood. The clonotype comes from a woman of 80 years or more with acute or convalescent COVID-19. CDR3 region: CASSVSAGVPGEQYF. Here the CDR3 DNA reads TGCGCCAGCAGCGTTTCGGCGGGTGTCCCGGGGGAGCAGTACTTC.